This T cell receptor beta chain originates from a study of OX40 agonist ivuxolimab in advanced cancers. The study in broad terms: The costimulatory receptor OX40 (CD134) was targeted by ivuxolimab, a fully human IgG2 agonistic monoclonal antibody. Intravenous ivuxolimab was administered to patients every 2 weeks at six dose levels: 0.01, 0.1, 0.3, 1.5, 3 and 10 mg/kg. Of the approximately 54 dose-escalation patients, hepatocellular carcinoma was present in about 20, melanoma in around 15, renal cell carcinoma in 9 and head and neck cancer in 9. A male proportion of roughly 85% and a mean age of approximately 58 years, ranging from roughly 20 to 80, were recorded for the dose-escalation cohort. Patients were allowed to have had prior anti-PD-1, anti-PD-L1 or anti-CTLA-4 therapy, and less than 45% of the dose-escalation patients had previously received checkpoint inhibitors. Three dose-escalation patients achieved partial responses, one with hepatocellular carcinoma and two with cutaneous melanoma. The purpose of peripheral TCRbeta sequencing was to test whether ivuxolimab changed TCR sequence diversity and led to clonal T-cell expansion. The paper covers the monotherapy dose-escalation part of the phase I ivuxolimab trial, which included N of about 50 patients. Here is what the overall study found, with its caveats: Low levels of normalized T-cell clonal expansion were also seen in some patients who did not respond. At doses of 0.1 to 3.0 mg/kg, clonal expansion of both CD4+ and CD8+ blood T cells was observed from baseline to week 6. Which antigens the clonally expanded peripheral T cells were specific for was not determined. After ivuxolimab, more expanded clones were found on average in CD8+ T cells than in CD4+ T cells. In partial responders in the 0.1-3.0 mg/kg groups, normalized peripheral clonal expansion was found to be among the lowest, especially among CD8+ T cells.

A remark on this clone: What this receptor recognizes is not known. It has no much larger one-base neighbor in the sample; base qualities were not kept.

The cysteine opens and the phenylalanine closes a CDR3 of 14 amino acids. The sequence is cut down to CDR3 DNA, 42 bases in frame from base 1. V loses 7 bases, J loses 0 bases, and the germline ends lie 10 bases apart. Reading the germline V gene gives CDR1 MNHNS and CDR2 SASEGT. The trial excluded patients who had a history of autoimmune disease or were on systemic immunosuppression. In every dose cohort, peripheral blood was drawn for TCR sequencing at baseline, cycle 4 day 1, and cycle 7 day 1. Samples came from an open-label, multicenter, first-in-human phase I dose-escalation trial of ivuxolimab. The trial enrolled adults with locally advanced or metastatic head and neck squamous cell, hepatocellular, melanoma or renal cell carcinoma. CD4+ and CD8+ T cells were sorted separately from peripheral blood before TCR sequencing. Genomic DNA was extracted from sorted cells for sequencing of the TCRbeta CDR3 region. The immunoSEQ Assay was used to sequence the TCRbeta CDR3 regions. Imported from immuneACCESS, the table was reduced by TCRdb to in-frame sequences with V and J called. These copies leave out some clones; in studies compared against another copy, an unresolved V gene accounts for under half, and the cause of the remainder is not known. The sample profile shows about 99,000 clones; roughly 95% of them were found once. Jointly, the top ten make up about 2.1% of the sample.

The material was CD4+ or CD8+ T cells sorted from blood, obtained in a trial of the OX40 agonist ivuxolimab. The source is an adult with an advanced solid tumor such as melanoma, head and neck, liver or kidney cancer. Rearrangement joined TRBV6-1 to TRBJ2-1; the D gene assignment is ambiguous. The DNA reads as follows: TGTGCCAGCACAGCTCCAGGCTCCTACAATGAGCAGTTCTTC. Translated, it reads CASTAPGSYNEQFF.